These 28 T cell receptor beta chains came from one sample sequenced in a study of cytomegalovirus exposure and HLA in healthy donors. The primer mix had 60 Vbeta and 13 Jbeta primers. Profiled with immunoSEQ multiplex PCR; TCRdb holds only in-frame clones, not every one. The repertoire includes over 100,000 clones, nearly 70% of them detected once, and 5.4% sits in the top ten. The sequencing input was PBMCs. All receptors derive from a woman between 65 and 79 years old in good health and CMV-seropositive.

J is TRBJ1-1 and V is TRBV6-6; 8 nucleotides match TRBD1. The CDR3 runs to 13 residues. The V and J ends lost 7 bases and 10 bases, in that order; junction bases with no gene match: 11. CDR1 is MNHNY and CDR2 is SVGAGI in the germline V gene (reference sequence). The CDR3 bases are TGTGCCAGCACCTACCCGGGACAGGAACGAGCTTTCTTT. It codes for CASTYPGQERAFF.

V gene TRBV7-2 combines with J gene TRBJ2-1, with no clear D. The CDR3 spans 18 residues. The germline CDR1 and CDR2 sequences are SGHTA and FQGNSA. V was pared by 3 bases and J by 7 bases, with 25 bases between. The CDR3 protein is CASSLAGSRVGNRNEQFF. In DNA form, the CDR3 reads TGTGCCAGCAGCTTGGCCGGCAGTCGGGTTGGTAATAGGAATGAGCAGTTCTTC.

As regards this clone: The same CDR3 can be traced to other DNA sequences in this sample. The CDR3 protein is CAWSRGLYEQYF. CDR3 nucleotides: TGTGCCTGGAGTCGGGGGTTATACGAGCAGTACTTC. The rearrangement joins TRBV30 to TRBJ2-7; TRBD2 is a possible D gene (6 bases). Germline CDR1 is GTSNPN and CDR2 is SVGIG (reference sequence). Trimming pared 2 bases from V and 4 bases from J, leaving 9 bases between. The CDR3 has 12 amino acids.

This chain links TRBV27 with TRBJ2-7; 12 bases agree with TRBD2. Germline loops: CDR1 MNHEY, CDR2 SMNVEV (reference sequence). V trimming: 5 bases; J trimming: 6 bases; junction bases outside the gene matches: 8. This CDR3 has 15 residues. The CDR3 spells CASSPTSGGRFEQYF. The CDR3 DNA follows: TGTGCCAGCAGTCCGACTAGCGGGGGAAGGTTCGAGCAGTACTTC.

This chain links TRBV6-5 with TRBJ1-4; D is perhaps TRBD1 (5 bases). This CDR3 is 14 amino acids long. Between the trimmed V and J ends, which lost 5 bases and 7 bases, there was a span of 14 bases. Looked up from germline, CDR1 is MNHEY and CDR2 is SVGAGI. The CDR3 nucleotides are TGTGCCAGCAGTCGACAGCTGTTCAGTGAAAAACTGTTTTTT. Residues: CASSRQLFSEKLFF.

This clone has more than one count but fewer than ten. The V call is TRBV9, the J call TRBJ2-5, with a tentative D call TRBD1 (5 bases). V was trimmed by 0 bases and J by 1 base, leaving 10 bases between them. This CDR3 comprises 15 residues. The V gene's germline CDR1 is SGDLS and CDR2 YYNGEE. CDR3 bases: TGTGCCAGCAGCGTAGCCTTAGGGGTCCAAGAGACCCAGTACTTC. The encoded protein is CASSVALGVQETQYF.

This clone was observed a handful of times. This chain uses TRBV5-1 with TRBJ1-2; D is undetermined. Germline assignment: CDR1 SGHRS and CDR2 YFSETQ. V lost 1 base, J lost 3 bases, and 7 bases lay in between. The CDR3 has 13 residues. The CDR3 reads CASSLNSYYGYTF. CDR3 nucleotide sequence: TGCGCCAGCAGCTTGAACAGTTACTATGGCTACACCTTC.

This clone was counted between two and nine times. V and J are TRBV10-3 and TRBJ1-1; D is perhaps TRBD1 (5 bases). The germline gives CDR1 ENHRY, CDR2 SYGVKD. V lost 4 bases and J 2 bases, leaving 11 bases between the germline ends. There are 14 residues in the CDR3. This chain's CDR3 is CAISAGGFNTEAFF. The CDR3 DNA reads TGTGCCATCAGTGCCGGGGGTTTCAACACTGAAGCTTTCTTT.

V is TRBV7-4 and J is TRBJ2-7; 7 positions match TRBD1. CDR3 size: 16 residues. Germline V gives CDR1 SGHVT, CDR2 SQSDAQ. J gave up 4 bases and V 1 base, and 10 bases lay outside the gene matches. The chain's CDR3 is CASSLGGGPTLYEQYF. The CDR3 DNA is TGTGCCAGCAGCTTAGGAGGGGGCCCTACCCTATACGAGCAGTACTTC.

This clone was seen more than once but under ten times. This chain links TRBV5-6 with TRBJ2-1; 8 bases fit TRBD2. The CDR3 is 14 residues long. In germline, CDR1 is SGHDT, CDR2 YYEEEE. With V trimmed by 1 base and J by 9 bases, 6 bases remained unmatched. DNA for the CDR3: TGTGCCAGCAGCTTGAACGGGGGGGCTTTTGAGCAGTTCTTC. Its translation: CASSLNGGAFEQFF. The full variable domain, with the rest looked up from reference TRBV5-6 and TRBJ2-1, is DAGVTQSPTHLIKTRGQQVTLRCSPKSGHDTVSWYQQALGQGPQFIFQYYEEEERQRGNFPDRFSGHQFPNYSSELNVNALLLGDSALYLCASSLNGGAFEQFFGPGTRLTVL.

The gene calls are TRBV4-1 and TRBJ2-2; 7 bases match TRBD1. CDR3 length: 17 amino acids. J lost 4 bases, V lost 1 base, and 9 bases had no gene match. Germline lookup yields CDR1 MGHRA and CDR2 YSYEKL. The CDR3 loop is CASSQASGTALTGELFF. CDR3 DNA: TGCGCCAGCAGCCAAGCTTCCGGGACAGCCCTCACCGGGGAGCTGTTTTTT.

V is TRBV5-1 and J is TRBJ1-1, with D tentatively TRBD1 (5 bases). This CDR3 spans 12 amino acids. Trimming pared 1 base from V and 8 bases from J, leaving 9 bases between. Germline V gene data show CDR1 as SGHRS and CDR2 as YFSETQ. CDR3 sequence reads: CASSLWQGEAFF. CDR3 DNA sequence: TGCGCCAGCAGCTTGTGGCAGGGCGAAGCTTTCTTT. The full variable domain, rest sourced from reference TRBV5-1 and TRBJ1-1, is KAGVTQTPRYLIKTRGQQVTLSCSPISGHRSVSWYQQTPGQGLQFLFEYFSETQRNKGNFPGRFSGRQFSNSRSEMNVSTLELGDSALYLCASSLWQGEAFFGQGTRLTVV.

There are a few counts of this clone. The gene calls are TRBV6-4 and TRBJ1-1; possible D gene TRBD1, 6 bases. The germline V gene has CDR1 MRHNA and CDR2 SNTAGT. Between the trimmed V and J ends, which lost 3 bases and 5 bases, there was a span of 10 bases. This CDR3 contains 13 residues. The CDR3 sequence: CASSEQGGTEAFF. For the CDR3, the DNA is TGTGCCAGCAGTGAACAGGGTGGTACTGAAGCTTTCTTT.

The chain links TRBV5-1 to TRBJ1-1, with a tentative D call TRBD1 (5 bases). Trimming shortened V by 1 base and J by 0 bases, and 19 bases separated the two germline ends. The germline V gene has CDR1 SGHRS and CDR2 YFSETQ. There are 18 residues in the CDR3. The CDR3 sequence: CASSLIVMGGTMNTEAFF. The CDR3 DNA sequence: TGCGCCAGCAGCTTGATTGTCATGGGAGGGACTATGAACACTGAAGCTTTCTTT. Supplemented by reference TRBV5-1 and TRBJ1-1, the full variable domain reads KAGVTQTPRYLIKTRGQQVTLSCSPISGHRSVSWYQQTPGQGLQFLFEYFSETQRNKGNFPGRFSGRQFSNSRSEMNVSTLELGDSALYLCASSLIVMGGTMNTEAFFGQGTRLTVV.

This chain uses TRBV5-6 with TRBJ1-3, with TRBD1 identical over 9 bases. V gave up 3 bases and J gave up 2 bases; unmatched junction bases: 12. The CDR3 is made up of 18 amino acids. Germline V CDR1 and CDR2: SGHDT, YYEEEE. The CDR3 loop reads CASSYGTGMVFAGNTIYF. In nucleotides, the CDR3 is TGTGCCAGCAGCTATGGGACAGGGATGGTTTTCGCTGGAAACACCATATATTTT.

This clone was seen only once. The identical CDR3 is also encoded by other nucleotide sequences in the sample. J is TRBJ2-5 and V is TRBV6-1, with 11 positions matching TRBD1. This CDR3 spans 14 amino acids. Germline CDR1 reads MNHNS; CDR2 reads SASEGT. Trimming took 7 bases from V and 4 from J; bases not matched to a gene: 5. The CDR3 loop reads CASTGQGAGETQYF. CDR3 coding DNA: TGTGCCAGCACCGGACAGGGGGCAGGAGAGACCCAGTACTTC.

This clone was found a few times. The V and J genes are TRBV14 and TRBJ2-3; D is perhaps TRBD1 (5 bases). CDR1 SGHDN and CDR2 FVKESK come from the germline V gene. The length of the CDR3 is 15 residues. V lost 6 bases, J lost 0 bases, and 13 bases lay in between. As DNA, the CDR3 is TGTGCCAGCAGGGACACTGGCCCGAGCACAGATACGCAGTATTTT. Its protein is CASRDTGPSTDTQYF.

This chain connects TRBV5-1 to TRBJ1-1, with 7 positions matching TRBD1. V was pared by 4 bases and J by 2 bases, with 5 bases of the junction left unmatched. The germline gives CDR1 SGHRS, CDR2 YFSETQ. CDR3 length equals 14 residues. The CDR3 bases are TGCGCCAGCAGCCAGGGACAGCTTAACACTGAAGCTTTCTTT. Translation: CASSQGQLNTEAFF.

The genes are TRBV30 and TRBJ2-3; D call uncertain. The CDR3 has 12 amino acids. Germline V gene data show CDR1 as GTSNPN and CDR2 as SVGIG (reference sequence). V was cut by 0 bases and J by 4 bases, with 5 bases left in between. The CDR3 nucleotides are TGTGCCTGGAGTGTACAATCAGATACGCAGTATTTT. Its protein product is CAWSVQSDTQYF.

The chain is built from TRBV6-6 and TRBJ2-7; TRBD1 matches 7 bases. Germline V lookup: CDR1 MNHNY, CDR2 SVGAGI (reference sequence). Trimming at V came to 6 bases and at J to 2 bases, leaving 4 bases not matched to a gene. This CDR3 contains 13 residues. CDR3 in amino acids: CASSWDRAYEQYF. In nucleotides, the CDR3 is TGTGCCAGCAGCTGGGACAGAGCCTACGAGCAGTACTTC.

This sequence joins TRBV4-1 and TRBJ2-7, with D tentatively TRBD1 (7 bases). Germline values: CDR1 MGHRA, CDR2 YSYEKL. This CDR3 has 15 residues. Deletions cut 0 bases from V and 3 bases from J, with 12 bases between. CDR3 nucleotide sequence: TGCGCCAGCAGCCAAGATCGGGGGACAGTCTACGAGCAGTACTTC. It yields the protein CASSQDRGTVYEQYF.

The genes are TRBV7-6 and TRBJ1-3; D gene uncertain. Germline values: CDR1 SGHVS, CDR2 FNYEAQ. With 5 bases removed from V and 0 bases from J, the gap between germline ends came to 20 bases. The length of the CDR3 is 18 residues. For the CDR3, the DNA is TGTGCCAGCAGCCCCGCTCCAGGAGGAACCTTCTCTGGAAACACCATATATTTT. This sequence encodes CASSPAPGGTFSGNTIYF.

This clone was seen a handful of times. CDR3 nucleotides: TGCGCCAGCAGCCAAGCCGCCCGGGACAGGGGGCAAAATGGCTACACCTTC. Translating it yields CASSQAARDRGQNGYTF. V usage is TRBV4-1 and J usage is TRBJ1-2; 12 nucleotides align to TRBD1. The germline gives CDR1 MGHRA, CDR2 YSYEKL. The ends lost 1 base at V and 6 bases at J; junction bases unmatched: 9. The CDR3 has 17 amino acids.

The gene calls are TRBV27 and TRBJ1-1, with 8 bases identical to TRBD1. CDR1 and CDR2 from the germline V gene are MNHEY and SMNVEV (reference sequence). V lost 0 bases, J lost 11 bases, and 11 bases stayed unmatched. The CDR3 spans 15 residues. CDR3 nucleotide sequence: TGTGCCAGCAGTTTATCGATGGGGCAGGGGGCTACGGCTTTCTTT. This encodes CASSLSMGQGATAFF.

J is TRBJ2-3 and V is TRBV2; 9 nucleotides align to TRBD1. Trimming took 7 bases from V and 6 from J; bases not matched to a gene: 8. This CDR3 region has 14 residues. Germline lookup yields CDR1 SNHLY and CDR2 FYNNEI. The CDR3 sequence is CASKGGTGWDTQYF. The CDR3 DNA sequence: TGTGCCAGCAAGGGCGGGACAGGGTGGGATACGCAGTATTTT. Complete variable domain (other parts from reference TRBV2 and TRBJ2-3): EPEVTQTPSHQVTQMGQEVILRCVPISNHLYFYWYRQILGQKVEFLVSFYNNEISEKSEIFDDQFSVERPDGSNFTLKIRSTKLEDSAMYFCASKGGTGWDTQYFGPGTRLTVL.

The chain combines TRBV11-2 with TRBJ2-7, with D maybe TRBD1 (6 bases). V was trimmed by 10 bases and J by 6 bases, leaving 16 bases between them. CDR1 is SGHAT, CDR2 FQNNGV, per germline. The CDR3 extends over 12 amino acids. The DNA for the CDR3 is TGTGCCACTTTAGAGGGGGTCGGCGAGCAGTACTTC. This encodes CATLEGVGEQYF.

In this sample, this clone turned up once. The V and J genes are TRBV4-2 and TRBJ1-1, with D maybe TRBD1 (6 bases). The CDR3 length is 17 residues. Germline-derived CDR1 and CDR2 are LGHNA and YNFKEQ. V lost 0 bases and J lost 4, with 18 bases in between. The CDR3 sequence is CASSQDSTYRVGTEAFF. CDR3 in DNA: TGTGCCAGCAGCCAAGATTCGACGTACAGGGTCGGCACTGAAGCTTTCTTT.

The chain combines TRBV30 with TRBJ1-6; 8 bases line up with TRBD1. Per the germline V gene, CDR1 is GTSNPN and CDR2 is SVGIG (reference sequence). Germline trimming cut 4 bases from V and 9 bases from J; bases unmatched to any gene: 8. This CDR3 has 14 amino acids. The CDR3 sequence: CAWTGQGGGSPLHF. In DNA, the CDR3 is TGTGCCTGGACCGGACAGGGAGGGGGTTCACCCCTCCACTTT. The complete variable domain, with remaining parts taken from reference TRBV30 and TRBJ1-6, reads SQTIHQWPATLVQPVGSPLSLECTVEGTSNPNLYWYRQAAGRGLQLLFYSVGIGQISSEVPQNLSASRPQDRQFILSSKKLLLSDSGFYLCAWTGQGGGSPLHFGNGTRLTVT.